This is a list of T cell receptor beta chains from one sample in a study of T cell responses to AZD1222 COVID-19 vaccine. Clones were sequenced by immunoSEQ multiplex PCR, and TCRdb holds only the in-frame ones, with some missing. The data show about 75,000 clones, about nine tenths seen once. The sequences come from peripheral blood, collected 28 days after the second dose of the MenACWY control vaccine. The source of these receptors is an adult who received the MenACWY meningococcal vaccine as a control. Each CDR3 is given with its conserved first and last residue. D genes are given only for firm matches. Not every row has a clone size; where given, it reads once, few, many or a size class.

J,D,V,size,DNA,CDR3
TRBJ2-2,NA,TRBV5-4,NA,TGTGCCAGCAGCTTTTTACAGGTGCGCGCGGACACCGGGGAGCTGTTTTTT,CASSFLQVRADTGELFF
TRBJ1-4,TRBD1,TRBV6-5,NA,TGTGCCAGCAGTTACGCGCCCGGGACAGGGAATGAAAAACTGTTTTTT,CASSYAPGTGNEKLFF
TRBJ1-3,TRBD1,TRBV6-6,once,TGTGCCAGCAGTCACCGGGACAGTAGCTTTTTTCGAAACACCATATATTTT,CASSHRDSSFFRNTIYF
TRBJ2-2,NA,TRBV5-1,NA,TGCGCCAGCAGCTTGCCGGGACTCAACACCGGGGAGCTGTTTTTT,CASSLPGLNTGELFF
TRBJ1-2,NA,TRBV7-2,NA,TGTGCCAGCAGCTTGTCCACAGAGAACTATGGCTACACCTTC,CASSLSTENYGYTF
TRBJ1-1,NA,TRBV29-1,NA,TGCAGCGTTGGGACAGCTTTAAACACTGAAGCTTTCTTT,CSVGTALNTEAFF
TRBJ1-5,TRBD1,TRBV2,NA,TGTGCCAGCACTCGGGACAGTCAAAGCCCACAGCCCCAGCATTTT,CASTRDSQSPQPQHF
TRBJ2-2,TRBD2,TRBV5-1,NA,TGCGCCAGCACACTTAGCGGGGCTAACACCGGGGAGCTGTTTTTT,CASTLSGANTGELFF
TRBJ1-2,TRBD1,TRBV5-1,NA,TGCGCCAGCAGCCCTCAGGGGGAAGGCGGGTTCCGAGGGGATGGCTACACCTTC,CASSPQGEGGFRGDGYTF
TRBJ1-5,NA,TRBV6-5,many,TGTGCCAGCAGCCGCGTCGACGTGACGGAGCCCCAGCATTTT,CASSRVDVTEPQHF
TRBJ2-5,NA,TRBV9,NA,TGTGCCAGCAGCGTAGAGGGCAGGGCTGGGGGAGAGACCCAGTACTTC,CASSVEGRAGGETQYF
TRBJ1-1,NA,TRBV30,NA,TGTGCCTGGAATCGATTAGCGAACACTGAAGCTTTCTTT,CAWNRLANTEAFF
TRBJ1-2,NA,TRBV30,NA,TGTGCCTGGACCCAGACAGGTCTCGAGGGCTACACCTTC,CAWTQTGLEGYTF
TRBJ2-1,TRBD2,TRBV5-6,NA,TGTGCCAGCAGCTCCCGACTAGCGTTCTACAATGAGCAGTTCTTC,CASSSRLAFYNEQFF
TRBJ1-2,TRBD1,TRBV2,NA,TGTGCCAGCAGTGACAGGGGGAACTTGGGCGGCTACACCTTC,CASSDRGNLGGYTF
TRBJ2-3,TRBD2,TRBV4-2,NA,TGTGCCAGCAGCCAAGGAGGCCTAGCGGTCGACACAGATACGCAGTATTTT,CASSQGGLAVDTDTQYF
TRBJ1-5,NA,TRBV19,once,TGTGCCAGTAGTATGGGGGGCCCCCAGGCCACCCAGCCCCAGCATTTT,CASSMGGPQATQPQHF
TRBJ2-7,NA,TRBV6-6,NA,TGTGCCAGCAGTTACTCCCGGCAGGGACCCTACGAGCAGTACTTC,CASSYSRQGPYEQYF
TRBJ1-2,NA,TRBV28,NA,TGTGCCAGCCATTTTAACTATGGCTACACCTTC,CASHFNYGYTF
TRBJ2-3,NA,TRBV6-1,once,TGTGCCAGCAGTGAATCCGGCGGGCCGGGCGCAGATACGCAGTATTTT,CASSESGGPGADTQYF
TRBJ2-7,NA,TRBV27,NA,TGTGCCAGCAGTTTATCACCAGGACGACCTTACGAGCAGTACTTC,CASSLSPGRPYEQYF
TRBJ2-3,NA,TRBV6-5,NA,TGTGCCAGCTGGCCCCCTGGCACAGATACGCAGTATTTT,CASWPPGTDTQYF
TRBJ1-2,NA,TRBV7-3,NA,TGTGCCAGCAGTCCATCAAGCCCGGGAAGCTATGGCTACACCTTC,CASSPSSPGSYGYTF
TRBJ2-7,TRBD1,TRBV4-3,NA,TGCGCCAGCAGCCAAGAGGTACCGGGACAGGGAACAAGATACGAGCAGTACTTC,CASSQEVPGQGTRYEQYF
TRBJ2-3,NA,TRBV7-2,NA,TGTGCCAGCAGTTCCGGGACTTCCGACACAGATACGCAGTATTTT,CASSSGTSDTDTQYF
TRBJ1-1,NA,TRBV10-3,NA,TGTGCCATCAGTGAGGCCCCGAGCCAGAGGATGAACACTGAAGCTTTCTTT,CAISEAPSQRMNTEAFF
TRBJ1-3,NA,TRBV11-2,NA,TGTGCCAGCAGCGAACAAGACCTAGGCACCATATATTTT,CASSEQDLGTIYF
TRBJ1-1,NA,TRBV19,NA,TGTGCCAGTAGTACCCGCGGGAGCACTGAAGCTTTCTTT,CASSTRGSTEAFF
TRBJ1-2,NA,TRBV4-1,few,TGCGCCAGCAGCCTACTCTTTGGCAGCCTCTATGGCTACACCTTC,CASSLLFGSLYGYTF
TRBJ2-1,NA,TRBV6-1,NA,TGTGCCAGCAGTGAAAAAGGCAATGAGCAGTTCTTC,CASSEKGNEQFF
TRBJ1-5,TRBD1,TRBV7-9,NA,TGTGCCAGCAGCTTAACGACAGGGGATAATCAGCCCCAGCATTTT,CASSLTTGDNQPQHF
TRBJ1-3,NA,TRBV6-1,NA,TGTGCCAGCAGTGAATTACAGGGAATTGGAAACACCATATATTTT,CASSELQGIGNTIYF
TRBJ2-3,NA,TRBV9,once,TGTGCCAGCAGCGTAGCGGCTTTCACAGATACGCAGTATTTT,CASSVAAFTDTQYF
TRBJ2-7,NA,TRBV3-1/TRBV3-2,NA,TGTGCCAGCAGCCAAGGTGGTGTTTACGAGCAGTACTTC,CASSQGGVYEQYF
TRBJ2-7,NA,TRBV7-8,NA,TGTGCCAGCAGCTTAGCCGACAGTACCTACGAGCAGTACTTC,CASSLADSTYEQYF
TRBJ1-5,NA,TRBV7-2,NA,TGTGCCAGCAGCTTAATCTCATTACAGCCCCAGCATTTT,CASSLISLQPQHF
TRBJ2-7,NA,TRBV7-3,NA,TGTGCCAGCAGCTTCCAGGGCACTTACGAGCAGTACTTC,CASSFQGTYEQYF
TRBJ1-6,NA,TRBV9,NA,TGTGCCAGCAGCCCCTATGGTAATTCACCCCTCCACTTT,CASSPYGNSPLHF
TRBJ2-7,TRBD1,TRBV4-1,once,TGCGCCAGCAGCCAAGAAGGACAGGGGAGAGGCTACGAGCAGTACTTC,CASSQEGQGRGYEQYF
TRBJ2-7,NA,TRBV18,few,TGTGCCAGCTCACCCGCCGCGTGGGACGAGCAGTACTTC,CASSPAAWDEQYF
TRBJ2-4,TRBD1,TRBV3-1/TRBV3-2,NA,TGTGCCAGCAGCCCAAGAGTAGGGACAGAGGTCTGCCAGTACTTC,CASSPRVGTEVCQYF
TRBJ2-2,NA,TRBV9,NA,TGTGCCAGCAGCGTAAATCAGAACACCGGGGAGCTGTTTTTT,CASSVNQNTGELFF
TRBJ1-2,TRBD1,TRBV6-2/TRBV6-3,NA,TGTGCCAGCAGTTATGACAGGGGATATGAGCGGATGGATGGCTACACCTTC,CASSYDRGYERMDGYTF
TRBJ1-6,TRBD1,TRBV9,NA,TGTGCCAGCAGCGTCGGGGGACAGGCCGGTCGGAATTCACCCCTCCACTTT,CASSVGGQAGRNSPLHF
TRBJ1-1,NA,TRBV28,NA,TGTGCCAGCCGCAAGGGGCTTGATTTCAACACTGAAGCTTTCTTT,CASRKGLDFNTEAFF
TRBJ1-1,NA,TRBV7-9,NA,TGTGCCAGCACCTTGACAGGCTTGAACACTGAAGCTTTCTTT,CASTLTGLNTEAFF
TRBJ1-1,TRBD1,TRBV4-2,NA,TGTGCCAGCAGCCAAGAAGGGCACAGGGGAAACACTGAAGCTTTCTTT,CASSQEGHRGNTEAFF
TRBJ2-2,TRBD2,TRBV5-1,NA,TGCGCCAGCAGCGAGCTAGCGGGGGGGCCCACCGGGGAGCTGTTTTTT,CASSELAGGPTGELFF
TRBJ2-2,NA,TRBV3-1/TRBV3-2,NA,TGTGCCAGCACCCTGGGAGGAGACGGGGAGCTGTTTTTT,CASTLGGDGELFF
TRBJ1-5,NA,TRBV19,NA,TGTGCCAGTAGTACGGGGTTCGGTCAGCCCCAGCATTTT,CASSTGFGQPQHF
TRBJ2-7,TRBD1,TRBV5-1,NA,TGCGCCAGCAGCCATGAGACAGGGGCCCCCTACGAGCAGTACTTC,CASSHETGAPYEQYF
TRBJ2-2,TRBD2,TRBV7-7,NA,TGTGCCAGCAGCTCCTTCCGGGGACTAGCGGGAACCGGGGAGCTGTTTTTT,CASSSFRGLAGTGELFF
TRBJ2-7,TRBD2,TRBV7-9,NA,TGTGCCAGCAGCTTGGATAAGCGGGGGGTGACCTACGAGCAGTACTTC,CASSLDKRGVTYEQYF